The clone carrying this T cell receptor (beta chain) was observed a few times. Its specificity is unknown. Germline lookup yields CDR1 MNHNS and CDR2 SASEGT. The V end lost 6 bases, the J end lost 0 bases, and 9 bases lay between the germline ends. This CDR3 has 14 residues. The source of the sample is a study of T-cell reconstitution after alpha-beta-depleted transplantation in children. Broader study findings: From surviving recipient T cells and thymic progenitors came the high day-60 TCRbeta diversity observed in some patients. When one year had passed after transplant, most T-cell counts and diversity came from newly produced T cells. Reportedly, alpha-beta T cells present about two months post-transplant originated from several hundred expanded clones of graft origin.

A library of TCRbeta sequences, prepared with unique molecular identifiers, was generated. TCRdb re-derived calls from the PCR reads in MiXCR, one entry per CDR3 protein. The repertoire consists of about 130,000 distinct CDR3 sequences, with about 9.5% occurring once and the leading ten covering 20% to 30%. The chain joins TRBV6-1 to TRBJ1-3, with a possible D match to TRBD1 (5 bases). This receptor was obtained from a girl under three years old who had a stem cell transplant for combined immunodeficiency, so the T cells may come from the graft donor. The sequenced sample was PBMCs, mostly from graft donor cells, obtained 180 days after TCRalphabeta/CD19-depleted stem cell transplant. CDR3 DNA: TGTGCCAGCAGGGGACCCGGCTCTGGAAACACCATATATTTT. It is translated as CASRGPGSGNTIYF.